Each of the 7 T cell receptor beta chains below was sequenced from the same sample in a study of spatial heterogeneity in lung cancer. Time point given: sample taken at primary tumor resection. The authors sequenced whole RNA from tumor, nontumor lung or frozen PBMC without sorting. TCRdb used MiXCR to reprocess the 5' RACE reads, holding one entry per CDR3 protein. The profile covers several thousand distinct CDR3 sequences, with around 40% appearing a single time and roughly three quarters taken by the ten largest. The sample consisted of PBMCs, taken at surgery. The origin of the receptors is a male donor with early-stage non-small cell lung cancer.

This clonotype qualifies as medium-sized. The chain joins TRBV4-3 to TRBJ2-5; D is possibly TRBD1 or TRBD2 (5 bases each). CDR1 is LGHNA and CDR2 is YSLEER in the germline V gene. The CDR3 spans 16 residues. The V end lost 3 bases, the J end lost 0 bases, and 14 bases lay between the germline ends. The CDR3: CASSQRYGTDQETQYF. CDR3 DNA sequence: TGCGCCAGCAGCCAGCGTTATGGGACGGACCAAGAGACCCAGTACTTC.

The chain uses TRBV7-9 and TRBJ2-7; 7 bases line up with TRBD1. The germline V gene encodes CDR1 SEHNR and CDR2 FQNEAQ (reference sequence). The ends lost 5 bases at V and 3 bases at J; junction bases unmatched: 4. There are 13 residues in the CDR3. The CDR3, as DNA: TGTGCCAGCAGCCCCCGGACAGGCTACGAGCAGTACTTC. Translated: CASSPRTGYEQYF.

The rearrangement joins TRBV6-4 to TRBJ2-3; perhaps TRBD2 as D (6 bases). Germline assignment: CDR1 MRHNA and CDR2 SNTAGT. Trimming left V 3 bases short and J 0 bases short, with 7 bases between. This CDR3 has 14 amino acids. CDR3 sequence (DNA): TGTGCCAGCAGTGAGGGGACTAGCACAGATACGCAGTATTTT. It translates to CASSEGTSTDTQYF.

This clonotype was counted at least ten times. Here the CDR3 reads CASSLSAGDQPQHF. The CDR3, as DNA: TGTGCCAGCAGCCTTTCGGCAGGGGATCAGCCCCAGCATTTT. J is TRBJ1-5 and V is TRBV5-6, with D perhaps matching TRBD1 (6 bases). CDR1 is SGHDT and CDR2 is YYEEEE in the germline V gene. V was trimmed by 4 bases and J by 5 bases, leaving 13 bases between them. The CDR3 runs to 14 residues.

This clonotype is judged medium-sized. V gene TRBV11-2 combines with J gene TRBJ2-5; D remains ambiguous. Trimming stripped 0 bases from V and 7 bases from J, with 3 bases between. Looked up from germline, CDR1 is SGHAT and CDR2 is FQNNGV. The CDR3 is made up of 11 amino acids. The CDR3 loop reads CASSLEGTQYF. The CDR3 coding sequence is TGTGCCAGCAGCTTAGAAGGGACCCAGTACTTC.

The gene calls are TRBV29-1 and TRBJ2-7; D perhaps matches TRBD2 (6 bases). Germline V CDR1 and CDR2: SQVTM, ANQGSEA. The germline V and J ends were trimmed by 7 bases and 1 base, with 17 bases remaining between them. CDR3 length: 14 amino acids. The CDR3 bases are TGCAGCGCGTTAGAAAACGGGGGATCCTACGAGCAGTACTTC. Residues: CSALENGGSYEQYF.

In this sample, this clonotype turned up many times. The J gene is TRBJ2-1, the V gene TRBV4-2; a weak D match, TRBD2 (6 bases). Germline CDR1 is LGHNA and CDR2 is YNFKEQ. The CDR3 has 14 residues. Trimming cost V 4 bases and J 6 bases, with 13 bases left between them. DNA for the CDR3: TGTGCCAGCAGCCGGGCCGCGGAGGGCAATGAGCAGTTCTTC. The encoded protein is CASSRAAEGNEQFF.